These 14 T cell receptor beta chains were all obtained from the same sample, sequenced in a study of type 1 and type 2 diabetes patients. The PCR template was genomic DNA. The TCR beta CDR3 region was amplified using 30 forward and 13 reverse primers. TCRdb fed the multiplex PCR reads into MiXCR, producing one record per CDR3 protein. The sample carries 280,000 or so distinct CDR3 sequences, around 47% recorded once. Sequenced: peripheral blood mononuclear cells (PBMCs). The receptors here all came from a man aged 18 to 29 with type 2 diabetes.

This clonotype came up a few times. The chain uses TRBV18 and TRBJ2-7; D could derive from TRBD1 or TRBD2 (6 bases each). This CDR3 contains 15 residues. Deletions cut 3 bases from V and 5 bases from J, with 17 bases between. The germline V gene has CDR1 KGHSH and CDR2 LQKENI. The CDR3 nucleotides are TGTGCCAGCTCACCGAGAACGGGGGCTTGGAACGAGCAGTACTTC. Protein: CASSPRTGAWNEQYF.

This clonotype has more than one count but fewer than ten. V usage is TRBV7-2 and J usage is TRBJ2-1, with TRBD1 matching 9 bases. This CDR3 has 15 amino acids. V dropped 5 bases and J dropped 6; count of bases not matched to a gene: 8. Germline V gene lookup returns CDR1 SGHTA and CDR2 FQGNSA. The CDR3 loop is CASSPDRGRFNEQFF. In DNA form, the CDR3 reads TGTGCCAGCAGCCCGGACAGGGGAAGGTTCAATGAGCAGTTCTTC.

In its sample, this clonotype was seen a few times. V is TRBV2 and J is TRBJ2-5; the D is unclear. The V end was cut by 8 bases, the J end by 5 bases, with 12 bases between. Germline CDR1 SNHLY, CDR2 FYNNEI. The CDR3 contains 12 residues. CDR3 region: CASQSLQETQYF. CDR3 bases: TGTGCCAGCCAAAGCTTACAGGAGACCCAGTACTTC. Combining the CDR3 with reference TRBV2 and TRBJ2-5 gives the whole variable domain EPEVTQTPSHQVTQMGQEVILRCVPISNHLYFYWYRQILGQKVEFLVSFYNNEISEKSEIFDDQFSVERPDGSNFTLKIRSTKLEDSAMYFCASQSLQETQYFGPGTRLLVL.

This clonotype was recorded many times. V is TRBV15 and J is TRBJ1-6; D unclear. Looked up from germline, CDR1 is LNHNV and CDR2 is YYDKDF (reference sequence). The CDR3 totals 17 residues. Trimming shortened V by 6 bases and J by 0 bases, and 15 bases separated the two germline ends. The CDR3 sequence is CATRRTAKSSYNSPLHF. The CDR3 region has the DNA TGTGCCACCAGGCGTACGGCGAAGAGCTCCTATAATTCACCCCTCCACTTT.

The chain employs TRBV29-1 and TRBJ2-7; 10 bases are shared with TRBD1. The CDR3 sequence is 12 residues long. CDR1 is SQVTM, CDR2 ANQGSEA, per germline. J gave up 5 bases and V 4 bases, and 2 bases lay outside the gene matches. The CDR3 loop reads CSVGTGGNEQYF. CDR3 bases: TGCAGCGTTGGGACAGGGGGTAACGAGCAGTACTTC.

The J gene is TRBJ2-7, the V gene TRBV4-1; 7 nucleotides match TRBD2. Per the germline V gene, CDR1 is MGHRA and CDR2 is YSYEKL. J gave up 1 base and V 1 base, and 4 bases lay outside the gene matches. CDR3 length equals 15 residues. The chain's CDR3 is CASSQAEAGSYEQYF. The CDR3 region has the DNA TGCGCCAGCAGCCAAGCGGAAGCGGGATCCTACGAGCAGTACTTC.

This clonotype was found a few times. The chain has TRBV19 and TRBJ2-2, with D tentatively TRBD1 (5 bases). CDR3 length: 16 amino acids. V lost 5 bases, J lost 2 bases, and 15 bases lay in between. In germline, CDR1 is LNHDA, CDR2 SQIVND (reference sequence). Here the CDR3 reads CASSPQTDPNTGELFF. CDR3 bases: TGTGCCAGTAGTCCCCAGACAGATCCTAACACCGGGGAGCTGTTTTTT. Full variable domain (rest looked up from reference TRBV19 and TRBJ2-2): DGGITQSPKYLFRKEGQNVTLSCEQNLNHDAMYWYRQDPGQGLRLIYYSQIVNDFQKGDIAEGYSVSREKKESFPLTVTSAQKNPTAFYLCASSPQTDPNTGELFFGEGSRLTVL.

The rearrangement uses TRBV19 and TRBJ1-2, with 10 bases identical to TRBD1. The CDR3 runs 17 residues. Germline CDR1 reads LNHDA; CDR2 reads SQIVND (reference sequence). Losses at the gene ends were 4 bases for V and 1 base for J; bases not matched to a gene: 9. As DNA, the CDR3 is TGTGCCAGTAGTACGACAGGGGGCGCGGTAAGTAACTATGGCTACACCTTC. Its protein product is CASSTTGGAVSNYGYTF.

The chain is built from TRBV2 and TRBJ1-6; 7 nucleotides align to TRBD1. The CDR3 has 16 amino acids. Germline assignment: CDR1 SNHLY and CDR2 FYNNEI. V was clipped by 8 bases and J by 4 bases; unmatched bases: 11. The CDR3 bases are TGTGCCAGCCAGAAACGGGGACAGAAATATAATTCACCCCTCCACTTT. It codes for CASQKRGQKYNSPLHF. Filled out from reference TRBV2 and TRBJ1-6, the complete variable domain reads EPEVTQTPSHQVTQMGQEVILRCVPISNHLYFYWYRQILGQKVEFLVSFYNNEISEKSEIFDDQFSVERPDGSNFTLKIRSTKLEDSAMYFCASQKRGQKYNSPLHFGNGTRLTVT.

This clonotype was seen more than once but under ten times. The rearrangement links TRBV5-1 to TRBJ2-1; 8 bases map to TRBD2. V lost 2 bases, J lost 5 bases, and 6 bases stayed unmatched. Germline loops: CDR1 SGHRS, CDR2 YFSETQ. This CDR3 spans 15 amino acids. This CDR3 reads CASSLTSGANNEQFF. DNA of the CDR3: TGCGCCAGCAGCTTAACTAGCGGAGCAAACAATGAGCAGTTCTTC.

This clonotype was recorded only once. At one of its ends the junction is not consistent with the germline gene, which may arise from a read error. The chain links TRBV11-3 to TRBJ2-1; TRBD2 matches 7 bases. The V gene's germline CDR1 is SGHNT and CDR2 YENEEA. The CDR3 totals 15 residues. The CDR3 DNA sequence: TGCGCCAGCAGTGAGTTGTCGGGAGGCTACGATGAGCAGTTCTTC. The encoded protein is CASSELSGGYDEQFF.

This clonotype was recorded a few times. This chain connects TRBV5-1 to TRBJ1-1; D gene uncertain. V was pared by 5 bases and J by 0 bases, with 14 bases between. CDR3 length: 15 amino acids. Germline V gene data show CDR1 as SGHRS and CDR2 as YFSETQ. The CDR3 protein is CASSSTDEMNTEAFF. The CDR3 DNA is TGCGCCAGCAGTTCTACAGACGAGATGAACACTGAAGCTTTCTTT.

This clonotype occurred a few times. This sequence joins TRBV7-8 and TRBJ2-5, with 12 nucleotides matching TRBD2. The germline V gene encodes CDR1 SGHVS and CDR2 FQNEAQ. The CDR3 loop spans 17 amino acids. V lost 3 bases and J lost 2; bases outside the gene matches: 7. The CDR3 is CASSFWTSGIYQETQYF. CDR3 DNA sequence: TGTGCCAGCAGCTTCTGGACTAGCGGGATTTATCAAGAGACCCAGTACTTC. The variable domain in full, with the rest retrieved from reference TRBV7-8 and TRBJ2-5, is GAGVSQSPRYKVAKRGQDVALRCDPISGHVSLFWYQQALGQGPEFLTYFQNEAQLDKSGLPSDRFFAERPEGSVSTLKIQRTQQEDSAVYLCASSFWTSGIYQETQYFGPGTRLLVL.

The V call is TRBV5-6, the J call TRBJ1-2, with TRBD1 matching 7 bases. Germline V gene data show CDR1 as SGHDT and CDR2 as YYEEEE. Unmatched junction bases numbered 11, after V lost 4 bases and J lost 2 bases. The CDR3 runs to 16 residues. CDR3 nucleotides: TGTGCCAGCAGCCGGCCCGGGACAGATTACAACTATGGCTACACCTTC. This translates into CASSRPGTDYNYGYTF. Complete variable domain (other parts from reference TRBV5-6 and TRBJ1-2): DAGVTQSPTHLIKTRGQQVTLRCSPKSGHDTVSWYQQALGQGPQFIFQYYEEEERQRGNFPDRFSGHQFPNYSSELNVNALLLGDSALYLCASSRPGTDYNYGYTFGSGTRLTVV.